This T cell receptor beta chain was identified in a study of cytomegalovirus exposure and HLA in healthy donors. Whole-study results and caveats: Indistinguishability led to the exclusion of some V segments, TRBV6-2 and TRBV6-3 included. Sequencing artifact likely explains a cluster of highly shared sequence variants. In an earlier analysis, productive rearrangement rates for most beta V segments clustered near 87% or 30%. Later analysis demonstrated an association between a missense DCLRE1C variant and TCR beta V- and J-gene trimming.

Comments on this clone: No antigen is known for it.

Primers: 60 Vbeta forward and 13 Jbeta reverse. Some clones are missing from TCRdb's copy, which holds only in-frame ones; the method was immunoSEQ multiplex PCR. Found here are more than 85,000 clones, roughly 13% of them singletons; the top ten hold around 16%. CDR3 length equals 14 residues. V lost 1 base and J 2 bases, leaving 8 bases between the germline ends. Germline V gene lookup returns CDR1 LGHNA and CDR2 YSLEER. The source of this sequence is a middle-aged man in good health and CMV-seropositive. The V call is TRBV4-3, the J call TRBJ1-2; D ambiguous. The sample was PBMCs. CDR3 bases: TGCGCCAGCAGCCAAGCTCCCTTAAACTATGGCTACACCTTC. Its protein is CASSQAPLNYGYTF.